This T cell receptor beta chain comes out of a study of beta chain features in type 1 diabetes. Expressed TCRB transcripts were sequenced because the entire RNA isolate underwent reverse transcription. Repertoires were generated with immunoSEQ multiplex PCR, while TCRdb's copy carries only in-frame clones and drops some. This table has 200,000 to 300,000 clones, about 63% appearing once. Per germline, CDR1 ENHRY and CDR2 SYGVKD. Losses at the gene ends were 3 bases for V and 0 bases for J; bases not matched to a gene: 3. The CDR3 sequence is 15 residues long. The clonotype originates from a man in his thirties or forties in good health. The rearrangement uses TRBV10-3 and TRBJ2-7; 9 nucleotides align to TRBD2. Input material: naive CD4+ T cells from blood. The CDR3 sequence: CAISDSGRVSYEQYF. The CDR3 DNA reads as TGTGCCATCAGTGATAGCGGGAGAGTCTCCTACGAGCAGTACTTC.